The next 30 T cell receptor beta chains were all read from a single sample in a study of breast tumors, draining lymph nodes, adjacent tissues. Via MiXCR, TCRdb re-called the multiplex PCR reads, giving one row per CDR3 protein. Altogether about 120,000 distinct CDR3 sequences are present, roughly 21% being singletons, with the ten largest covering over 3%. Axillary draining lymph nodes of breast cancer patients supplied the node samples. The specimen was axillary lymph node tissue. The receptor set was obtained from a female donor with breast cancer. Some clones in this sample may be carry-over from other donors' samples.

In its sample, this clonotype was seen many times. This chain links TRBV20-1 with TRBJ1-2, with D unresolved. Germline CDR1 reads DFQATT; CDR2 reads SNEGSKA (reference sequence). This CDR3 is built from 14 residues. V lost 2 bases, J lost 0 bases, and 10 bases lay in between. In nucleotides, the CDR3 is TGCAGTGCTAGACTTCAGGTGACTAACTATGGCTACACCTTC. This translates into CSARLQVTNYGYTF.

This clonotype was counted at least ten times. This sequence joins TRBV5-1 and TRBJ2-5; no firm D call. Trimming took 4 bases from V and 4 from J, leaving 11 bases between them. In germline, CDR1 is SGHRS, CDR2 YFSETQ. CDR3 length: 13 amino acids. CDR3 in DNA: TGCGCCAGCAGCCCCCGTGTCGGAGAGACCCAGTACTTC. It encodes CASSPRVGETQYF.

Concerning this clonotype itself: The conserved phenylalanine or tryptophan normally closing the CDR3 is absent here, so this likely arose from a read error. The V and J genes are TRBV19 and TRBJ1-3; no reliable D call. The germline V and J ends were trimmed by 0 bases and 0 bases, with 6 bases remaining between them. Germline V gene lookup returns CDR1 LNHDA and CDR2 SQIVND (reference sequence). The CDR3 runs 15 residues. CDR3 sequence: CASSIEKYSGNTIYL. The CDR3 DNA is TGTGCCAGTAGTATAGAGAAGTACTCTGGAAACACCATATATTTG.

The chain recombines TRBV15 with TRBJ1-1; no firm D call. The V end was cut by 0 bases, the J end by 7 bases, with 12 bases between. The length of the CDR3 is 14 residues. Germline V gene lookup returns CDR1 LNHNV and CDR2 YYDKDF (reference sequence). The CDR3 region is CATSRDLGGLEAFF. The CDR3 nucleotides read TGTGCCACCAGCAGAGATTTAGGAGGTCTTGAAGCTTTCTTT.

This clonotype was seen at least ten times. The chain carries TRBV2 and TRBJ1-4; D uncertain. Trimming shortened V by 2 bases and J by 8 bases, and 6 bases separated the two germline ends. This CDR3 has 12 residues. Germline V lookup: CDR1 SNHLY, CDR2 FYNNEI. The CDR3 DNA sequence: TGTGCCAGCAGTGAATACAGCGAAAAACTGTTTTTT. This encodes CASSEYSEKLFF.

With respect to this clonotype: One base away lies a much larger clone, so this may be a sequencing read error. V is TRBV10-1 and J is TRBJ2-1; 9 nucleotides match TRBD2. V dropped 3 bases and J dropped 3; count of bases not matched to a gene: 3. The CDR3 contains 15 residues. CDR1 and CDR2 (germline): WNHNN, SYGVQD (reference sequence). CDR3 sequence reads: CASSDAAGGYNEQFF. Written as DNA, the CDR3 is TGCGCCAGCAGTGATGCAGCGGGGGGCTACAATGAGCAGTTCTTC.

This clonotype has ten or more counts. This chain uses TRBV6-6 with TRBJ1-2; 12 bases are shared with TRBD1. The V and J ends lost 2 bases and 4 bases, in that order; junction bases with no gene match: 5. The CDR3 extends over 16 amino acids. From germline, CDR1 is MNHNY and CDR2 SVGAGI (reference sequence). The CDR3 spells CASSYPGTGGLYGYTF. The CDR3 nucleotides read TGTGCCAGCAGTTACCCCGGGACAGGGGGCCTCTATGGCTACACCTTC.

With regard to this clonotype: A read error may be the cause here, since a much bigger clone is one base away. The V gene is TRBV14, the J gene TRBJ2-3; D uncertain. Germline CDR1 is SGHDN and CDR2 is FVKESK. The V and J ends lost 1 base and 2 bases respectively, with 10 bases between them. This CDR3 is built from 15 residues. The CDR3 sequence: CASSQGLVFTDTQYF. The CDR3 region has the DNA TGTGCCAGCAGCCAAGGCCTCGTATTCACAGATACGCAGTATTTT.

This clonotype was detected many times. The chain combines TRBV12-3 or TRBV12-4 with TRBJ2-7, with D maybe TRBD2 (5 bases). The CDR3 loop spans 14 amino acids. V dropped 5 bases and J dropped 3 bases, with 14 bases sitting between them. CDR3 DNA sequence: TGTGCCAGCAGTACCCTACTCAGCGGCTACGAGCAGTACTTC. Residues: CASSTLLSGYEQYF.

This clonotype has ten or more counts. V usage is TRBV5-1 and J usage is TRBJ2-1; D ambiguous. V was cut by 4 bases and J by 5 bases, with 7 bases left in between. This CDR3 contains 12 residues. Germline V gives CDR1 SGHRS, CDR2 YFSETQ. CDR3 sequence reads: CASSQQNNEQFF. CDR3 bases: TGCGCCAGCAGCCAACAAAACAATGAGCAGTTCTTC.

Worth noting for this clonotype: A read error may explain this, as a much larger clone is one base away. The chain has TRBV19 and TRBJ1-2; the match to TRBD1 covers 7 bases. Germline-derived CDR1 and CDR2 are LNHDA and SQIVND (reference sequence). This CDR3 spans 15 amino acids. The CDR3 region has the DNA TGTGCCAGTAGTATAAATCAAGGGGGCAACTATGACTACACCTTC. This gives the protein CASSINQGGNYDYTF.

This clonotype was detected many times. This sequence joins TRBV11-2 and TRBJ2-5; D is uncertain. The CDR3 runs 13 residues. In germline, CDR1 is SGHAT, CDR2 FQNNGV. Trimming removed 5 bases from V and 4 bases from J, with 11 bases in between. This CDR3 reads CASSTRLIETQYF. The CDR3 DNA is TGTGCCAGCAGCACACGACTCATAGAGACCCAGTACTTC. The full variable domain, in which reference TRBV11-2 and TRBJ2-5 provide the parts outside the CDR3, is EAGVAQSPRYKIIEKRQSVAFWCNPISGHATLYWYQQILGQGPKLLIQFQNNGVVDDSQLPKDRFSAERLKGVDSTLKIQPAKLEDSAVYLCASSTRLIETQYFGPGTRLLVL.

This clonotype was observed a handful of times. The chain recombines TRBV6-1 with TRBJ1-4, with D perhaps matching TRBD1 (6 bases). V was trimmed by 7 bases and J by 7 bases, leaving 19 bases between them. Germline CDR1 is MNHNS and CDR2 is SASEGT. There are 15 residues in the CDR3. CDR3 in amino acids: CASTPTGRGREKLFF. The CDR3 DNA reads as TGTGCCAGCACCCCAACCGGCAGGGGTCGTGAAAAACTGTTTTTT.

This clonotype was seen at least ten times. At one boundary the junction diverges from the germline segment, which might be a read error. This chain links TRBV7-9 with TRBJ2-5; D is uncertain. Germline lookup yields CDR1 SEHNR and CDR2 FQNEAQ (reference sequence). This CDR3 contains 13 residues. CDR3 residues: CASSLGRQGTQYF. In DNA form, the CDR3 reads TGTGCCAGCAGCTTGGGCCGACAAGGGACCCAGTACTTC. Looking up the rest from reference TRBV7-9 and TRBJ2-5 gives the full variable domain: DTGVSQNPRHKITKRGQNVTFRCDPISEHNRLYWYRQTLGQGPEFLTYFQNEAQLEKSRLLSDRFSAERPKGSFSTLEIQRTEQGDSAMYLCASSLGRQGTQYFGPGTRLLVL.

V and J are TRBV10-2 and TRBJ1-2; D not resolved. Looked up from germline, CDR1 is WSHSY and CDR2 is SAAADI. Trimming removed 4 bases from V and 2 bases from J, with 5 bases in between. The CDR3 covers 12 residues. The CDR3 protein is CASSVQNYGYTF. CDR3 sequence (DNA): TGCGCCAGCAGTGTGCAGAACTATGGCTACACCTTC.

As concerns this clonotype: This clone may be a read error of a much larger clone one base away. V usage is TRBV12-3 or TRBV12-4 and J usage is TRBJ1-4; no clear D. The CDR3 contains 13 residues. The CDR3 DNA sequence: TGTGCCAGCAGTGAAGGCCCAGCGGAAAAACTGGTTTTT. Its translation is CASSEGPAEKLVF.

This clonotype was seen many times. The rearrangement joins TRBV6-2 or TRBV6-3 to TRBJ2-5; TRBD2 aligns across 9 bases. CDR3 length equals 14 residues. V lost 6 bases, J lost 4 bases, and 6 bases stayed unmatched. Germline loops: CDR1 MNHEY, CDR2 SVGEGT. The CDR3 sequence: CASRKAGGTETQYF. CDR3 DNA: TGTGCCAGCAGAAAAGCGGGAGGTACAGAGACCCAGTACTTC.

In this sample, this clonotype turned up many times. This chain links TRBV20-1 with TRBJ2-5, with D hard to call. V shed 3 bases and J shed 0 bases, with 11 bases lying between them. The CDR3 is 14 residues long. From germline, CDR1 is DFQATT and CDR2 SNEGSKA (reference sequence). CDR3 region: CSARSLGYQETQYF. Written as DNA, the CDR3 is TGCAGTGCTAGGTCGCTCGGCTACCAAGAGACCCAGTACTTC.

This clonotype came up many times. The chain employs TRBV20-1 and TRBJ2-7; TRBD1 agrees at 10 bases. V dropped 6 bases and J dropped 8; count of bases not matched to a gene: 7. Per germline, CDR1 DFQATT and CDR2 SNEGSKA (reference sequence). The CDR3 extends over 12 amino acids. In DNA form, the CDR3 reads TGCAGTGCGGAGGACAGGGGGGGCAAGCAGTACTTC. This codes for CSAEDRGGKQYF.

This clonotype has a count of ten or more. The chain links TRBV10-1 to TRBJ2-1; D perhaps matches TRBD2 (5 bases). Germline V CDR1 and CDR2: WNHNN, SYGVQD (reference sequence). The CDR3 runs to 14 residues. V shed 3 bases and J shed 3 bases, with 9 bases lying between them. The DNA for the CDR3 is TGCGCCAGCAGTGAAGGTGGGAGCTACAATGAGCAGTTCTTC. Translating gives CASSEGGSYNEQFF.

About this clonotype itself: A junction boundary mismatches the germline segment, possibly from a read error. CDR3 region: CASGFNFETQYF. The DNA for the CDR3 is TGTGCCAGCGGCTTCAACTTTGAGACCCAGTACTTC. The rearrangement links TRBV7-9 to TRBJ2-5; D is uncertain. The CDR3 loop spans 12 amino acids. Germline CDR1 SEHNR, CDR2 FQNEAQ (reference sequence).

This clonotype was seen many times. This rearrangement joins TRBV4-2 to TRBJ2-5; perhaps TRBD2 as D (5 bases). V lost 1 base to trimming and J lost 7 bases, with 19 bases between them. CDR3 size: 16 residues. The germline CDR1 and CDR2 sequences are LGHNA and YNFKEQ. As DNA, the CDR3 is TGTGCCAGCAGCCAAGGGGTGGACTTCAAGGGTCGGACCCAGTACTTC. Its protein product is CASSQGVDFKGRTQYF.

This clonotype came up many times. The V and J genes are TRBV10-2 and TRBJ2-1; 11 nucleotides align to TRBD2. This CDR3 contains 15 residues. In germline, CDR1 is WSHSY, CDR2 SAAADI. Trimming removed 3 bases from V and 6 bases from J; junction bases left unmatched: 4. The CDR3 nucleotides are TGCGCCAGCAGTGACACTAGCGGGAGTCTCAATGAGCAGTTCTTC. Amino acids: CASSDTSGSLNEQFF.

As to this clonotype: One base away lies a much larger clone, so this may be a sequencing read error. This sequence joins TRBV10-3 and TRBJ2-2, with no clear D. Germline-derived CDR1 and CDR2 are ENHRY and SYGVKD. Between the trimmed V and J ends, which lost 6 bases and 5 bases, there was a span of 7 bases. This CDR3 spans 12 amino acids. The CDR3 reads CAIRDSTGELFF. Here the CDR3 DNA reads TGTGCCATCAGAGATTCTACCGGGGAGCTGTTTTTT.

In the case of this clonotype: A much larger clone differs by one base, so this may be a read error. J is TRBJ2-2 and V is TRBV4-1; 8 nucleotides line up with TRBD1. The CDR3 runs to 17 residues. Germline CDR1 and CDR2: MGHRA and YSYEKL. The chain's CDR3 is CASSQTPGQVITGELVF. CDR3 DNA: TGCGCCAGCAGCCAGACGCCGGGACAGGTGATAACCGGGGAGCTGGTTTTT.

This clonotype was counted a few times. This CDR3 is CASSILGHTNTGELFF. The CDR3 region has the DNA TGTGCCAGTAGTATCTTGGGGCATACGAACACCGGGGAGCTGTTTTTT. The J gene is TRBJ2-2, the V gene TRBV19, with TRBD1 as a possible D gene (5 bases). Germline lookup yields CDR1 LNHDA and CDR2 SQIVND (reference sequence). This CDR3 has 16 residues. Trimming stripped 3 bases from V and 0 bases from J, with 11 bases between.

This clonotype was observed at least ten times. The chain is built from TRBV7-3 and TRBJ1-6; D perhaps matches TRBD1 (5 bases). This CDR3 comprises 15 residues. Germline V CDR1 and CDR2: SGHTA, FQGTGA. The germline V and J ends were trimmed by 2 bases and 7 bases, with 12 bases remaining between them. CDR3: CASSLGGRWNSPLHF. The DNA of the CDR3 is TGTGCCAGCAGCTTAGGGGGAAGGTGGAATTCACCCCTCCACTTT.

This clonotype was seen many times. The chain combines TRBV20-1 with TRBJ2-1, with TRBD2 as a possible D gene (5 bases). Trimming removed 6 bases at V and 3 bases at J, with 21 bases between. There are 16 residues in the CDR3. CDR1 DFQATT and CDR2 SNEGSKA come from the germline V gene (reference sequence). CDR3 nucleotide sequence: TGCAGTGCGGCAATTTTTCATCCGGGGATCTACAATGAGCAGTTCTTC. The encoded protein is CSAAIFHPGIYNEQFF.

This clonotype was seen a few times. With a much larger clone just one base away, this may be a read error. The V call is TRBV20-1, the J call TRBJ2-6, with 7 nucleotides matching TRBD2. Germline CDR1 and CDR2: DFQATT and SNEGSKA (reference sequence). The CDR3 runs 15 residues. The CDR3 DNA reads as TGCAGTGCACCCGGACTAGTCTCTGGGGCCAACGTCCCGACTTTC. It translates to CSAPGLVSGANVPTF.

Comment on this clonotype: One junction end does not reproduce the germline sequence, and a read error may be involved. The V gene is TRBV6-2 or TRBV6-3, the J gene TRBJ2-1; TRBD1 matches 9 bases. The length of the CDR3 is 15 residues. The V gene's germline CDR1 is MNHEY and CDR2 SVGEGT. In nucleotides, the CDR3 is TGTGCCTGCAGCCGCCGGGGACAGGGCTACAATGAGCAGTTCTTC. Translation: CACSRRGQGYNEQFF.